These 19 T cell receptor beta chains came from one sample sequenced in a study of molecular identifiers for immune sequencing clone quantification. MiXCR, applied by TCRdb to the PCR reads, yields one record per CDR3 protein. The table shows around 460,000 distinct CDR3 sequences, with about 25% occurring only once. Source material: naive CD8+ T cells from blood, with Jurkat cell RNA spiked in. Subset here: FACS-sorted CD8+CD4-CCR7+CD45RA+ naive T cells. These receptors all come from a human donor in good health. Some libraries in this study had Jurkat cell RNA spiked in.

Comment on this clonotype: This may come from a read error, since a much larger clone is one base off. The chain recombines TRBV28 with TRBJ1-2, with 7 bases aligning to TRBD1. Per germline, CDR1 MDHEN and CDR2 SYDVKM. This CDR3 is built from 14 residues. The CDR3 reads CAGSLLDRVYGYTF. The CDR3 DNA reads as TGTGCCGGCAGCCTTCTTGACAGGGTCTATGGCTACACCTTC.

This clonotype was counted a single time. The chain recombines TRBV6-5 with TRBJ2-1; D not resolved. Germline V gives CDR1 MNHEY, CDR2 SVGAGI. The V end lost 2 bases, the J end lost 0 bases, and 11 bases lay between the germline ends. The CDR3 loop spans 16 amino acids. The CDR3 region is CASSYRSKNSYNEQFF. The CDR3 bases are TGTGCCAGCAGTTACCGCTCGAAAAACTCCTACAATGAGCAGTTCTTC.

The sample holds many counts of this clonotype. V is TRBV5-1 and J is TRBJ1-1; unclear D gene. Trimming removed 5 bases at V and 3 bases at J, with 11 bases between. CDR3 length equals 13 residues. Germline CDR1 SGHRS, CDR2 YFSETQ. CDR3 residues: CASRPDTYTEAFF. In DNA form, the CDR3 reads TGCGCCAGCAGACCCGACACCTACACTGAAGCTTTCTTT.

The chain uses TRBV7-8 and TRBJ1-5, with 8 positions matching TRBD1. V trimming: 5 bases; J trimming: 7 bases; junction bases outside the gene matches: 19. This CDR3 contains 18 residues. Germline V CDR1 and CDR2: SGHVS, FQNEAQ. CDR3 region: CASSPRTGRVLFIQPQHF. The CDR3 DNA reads TGTGCCAGCAGCCCGCGGACAGGGAGGGTCCTGTTTATCCAGCCCCAGCATTTT.

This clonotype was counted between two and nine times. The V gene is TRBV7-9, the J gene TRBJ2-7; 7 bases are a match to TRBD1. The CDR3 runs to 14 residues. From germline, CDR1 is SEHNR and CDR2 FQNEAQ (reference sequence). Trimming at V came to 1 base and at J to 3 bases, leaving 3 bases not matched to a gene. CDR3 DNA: TGTGCCAGCAGCTTAGAATCAGGGGGCTACGAGCAGTACTTC. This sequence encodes CASSLESGGYEQYF.

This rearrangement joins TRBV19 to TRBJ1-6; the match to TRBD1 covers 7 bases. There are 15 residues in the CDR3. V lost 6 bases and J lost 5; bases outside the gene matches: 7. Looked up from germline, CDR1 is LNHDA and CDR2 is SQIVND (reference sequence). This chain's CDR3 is CASRVYRGNNSPLHF. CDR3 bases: TGTGCCAGTAGGGTGTACAGGGGAAATAATTCACCCCTCCACTTT.

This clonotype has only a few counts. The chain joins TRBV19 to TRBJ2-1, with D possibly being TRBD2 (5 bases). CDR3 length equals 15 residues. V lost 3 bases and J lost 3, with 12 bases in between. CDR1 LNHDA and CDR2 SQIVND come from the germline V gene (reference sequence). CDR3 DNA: TGTGCCAGTAGTATCCAGCGGAGCAACTACAATGAGCAGTTCTTC. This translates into CASSIQRSNYNEQFF. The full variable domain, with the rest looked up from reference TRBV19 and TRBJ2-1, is DGGITQSPKYLFRKEGQNVTLSCEQNLNHDAMYWYRQDPGQGLRLIYYSQIVNDFQKGDIAEGYSVSREKKESFPLTVTSAQKNPTAFYLCASSIQRSNYNEQFFGPGTRLTVL.

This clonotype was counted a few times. Here the CDR3 reads CASSIDGGRTDTQYF. DNA for the CDR3: TGTGCCAGTAGTATAGACGGGGGGCGCACAGATACGCAGTATTTT. The V call is TRBV19, the J call TRBJ2-3; TRBD2 is a possible D gene (7 bases). Deletions cut 0 bases from V and 1 base from J, with 8 bases between. The germline gives CDR1 LNHDA, CDR2 SQIVND (reference sequence). The CDR3 runs to 15 residues.

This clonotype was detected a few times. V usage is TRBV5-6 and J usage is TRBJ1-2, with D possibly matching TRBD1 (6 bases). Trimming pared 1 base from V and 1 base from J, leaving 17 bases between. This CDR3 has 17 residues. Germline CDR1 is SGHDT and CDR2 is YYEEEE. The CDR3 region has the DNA TGTGCCAGCAGCTTGTCGACAGGCGTGGATATTAACTATGGCTACACCTTC. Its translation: CASSLSTGVDINYGYTF.

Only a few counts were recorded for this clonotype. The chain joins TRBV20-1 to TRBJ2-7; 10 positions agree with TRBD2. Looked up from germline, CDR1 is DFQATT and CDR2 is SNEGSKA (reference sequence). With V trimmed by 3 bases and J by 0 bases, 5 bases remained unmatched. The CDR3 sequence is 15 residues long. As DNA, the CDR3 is TGCAGTGCTAGTCCTCTAGCGGGGGACTCCTACGAGCAGTACTTC. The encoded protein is CSASPLAGDSYEQYF.

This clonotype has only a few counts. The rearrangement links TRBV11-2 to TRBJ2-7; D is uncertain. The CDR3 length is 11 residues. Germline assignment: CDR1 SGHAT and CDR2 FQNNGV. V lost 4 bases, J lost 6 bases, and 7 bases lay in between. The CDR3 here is CASSSRAEQYF. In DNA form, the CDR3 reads TGTGCCAGCAGCTCAAGGGCCGAGCAGTACTTC.

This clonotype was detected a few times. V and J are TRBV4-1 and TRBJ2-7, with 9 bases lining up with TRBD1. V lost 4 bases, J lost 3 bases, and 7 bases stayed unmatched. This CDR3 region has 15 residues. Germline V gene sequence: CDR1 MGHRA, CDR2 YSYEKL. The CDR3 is CASSPLQGQGYEQYF. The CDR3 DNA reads TGCGCCAGCAGCCCCCTACAGGGACAGGGCTACGAGCAGTACTTC.

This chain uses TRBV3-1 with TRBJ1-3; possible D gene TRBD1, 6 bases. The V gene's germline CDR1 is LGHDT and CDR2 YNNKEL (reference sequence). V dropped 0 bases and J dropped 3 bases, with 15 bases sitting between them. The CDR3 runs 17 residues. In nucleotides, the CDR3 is TGTGCCAGCAGCCAAGATCTGCCCCAGGGGTATGGAAACACCATATATTTT. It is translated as CASSQDLPQGYGNTIYF.

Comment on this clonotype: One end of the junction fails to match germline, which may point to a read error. CDR3 loop: CAGSIAEFAEQFF. The CDR3 nucleotides read TGTGCCGGTAGTATCGCCGAATTTGCGGAGCAGTTCTTC. This chain connects TRBV19 to TRBJ2-1; no reliable D call. The CDR3 covers 13 residues. From germline, CDR1 is LNHDA and CDR2 SQIVND (reference sequence).

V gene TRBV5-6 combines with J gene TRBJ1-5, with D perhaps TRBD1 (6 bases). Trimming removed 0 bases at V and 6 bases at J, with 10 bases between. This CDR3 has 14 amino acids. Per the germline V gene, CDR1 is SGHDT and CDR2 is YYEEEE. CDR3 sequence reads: CASSLGRGGQPQHF. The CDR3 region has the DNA TGTGCCAGCAGCTTGGGCAGGGGAGGTCAGCCCCAGCATTTT.

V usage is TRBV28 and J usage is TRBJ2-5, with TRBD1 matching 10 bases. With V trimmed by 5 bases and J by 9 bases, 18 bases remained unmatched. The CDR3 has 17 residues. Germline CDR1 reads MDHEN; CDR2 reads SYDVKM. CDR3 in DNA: TGTGCCAGCAGTCCGCTTGAGCTGACAGGGGGCGCGGAGCCCCAGTACTTC. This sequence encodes CASSPLELTGGAEPQYF.

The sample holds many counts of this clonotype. As DNA, the CDR3 is TGTGCCAGCAGCTCCCCAACAGGGCCATGGACTAACTATGGCTACACCTTC. This sequence encodes CASSSPTGPWTNYGYTF. The chain combines TRBV7-9 with TRBJ1-2, with TRBD1 as a possible D gene (6 bases). This CDR3 contains 17 residues. CDR1 SEHNR and CDR2 FQNEAQ come from the germline V gene (reference sequence). V was trimmed by 4 bases and J by 0 bases, leaving 18 bases between them.

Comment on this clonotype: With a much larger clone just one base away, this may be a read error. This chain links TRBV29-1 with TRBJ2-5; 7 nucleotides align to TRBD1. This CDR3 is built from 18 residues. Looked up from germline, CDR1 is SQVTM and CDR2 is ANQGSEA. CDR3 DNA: TGCTGCGTTGAACCCCATTCAGTGGCAGGGGGTTTAGGAGAGACCCAGTACTTC. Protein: CCVEPHSVAGGLGETQYF.

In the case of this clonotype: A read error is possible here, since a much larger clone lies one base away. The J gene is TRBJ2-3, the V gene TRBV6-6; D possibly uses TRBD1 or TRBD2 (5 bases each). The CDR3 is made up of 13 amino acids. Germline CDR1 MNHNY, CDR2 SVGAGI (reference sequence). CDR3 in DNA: TGTGCCAGAGGGGAGACCCCCACAGATACGCTGTATTTT. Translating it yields CARGETPTDTLYF.